These 18 T cell receptor beta chains were all obtained from the same sample, sequenced in a study of memory CD4+ T cells and cytomegalovirus serostatus. The sort gate was single viable CD3+CD4+CD8-CD45RO+ cells for memory CD4+ T cells. The table came from immunoSEQ multiplex PCR; TCRdb's copy has only in-frame clones and leaves some out. The profile shows 35,000 to 45,000 clones, roughly three quarters of them singletons. The material sequenced was memory CD4+ T cells from blood. All receptors derive from an adult in good health and CMV-seronegative.

The rearrangement joins TRBV2 to TRBJ1-5, with 8 bases lining up with TRBD1. V shed 7 bases and J 0 bases; nucleotides not matched to a gene: 5. CDR3 length: 15 residues. The germline V gene encodes CDR1 SNHLY and CDR2 FYNNEI. The CDR3 nucleotides are TGTGCCAGCACCCGGACAGGGATTAGCAATCAGCCCCAGCATTTT. It codes for CASTRTGISNQPQHF.

The chain combines TRBV29-1 with TRBJ1-2; D gene unclear. Germline CDR1 reads SQVTM; CDR2 reads ANQGSEA. The CDR3 runs 13 residues. V lost 2 bases and J lost 0, with 7 bases in between. The CDR3 reads CSVEILSNYGYTF. DNA for the CDR3: TGCAGCGTTGAAATTTTGTCTAACTATGGCTACACCTTC. The whole variable domain, remainder taken from reference TRBV29-1 and TRBJ1-2, is SAVISQKPSRDICQRGTSLTIQCQVDSQVTMMFWYRQQPGQSLTLIATANQGSEATYESGFVIDKFPISRPNLTFSTLTVSNMSPEDSSIYLCSVEILSNYGYTFGSGTRLTVV.

The gene calls are TRBV6-5 and TRBJ2-7, with 8 bases lining up with TRBD1. The CDR3 extends over 15 amino acids. Trimming at V came to 6 bases and at J to 2 bases, leaving 9 bases not matched to a gene. The germline V gene has CDR1 MNHEY and CDR2 SVGAGI. The CDR3: CASRGQDARAYEQYF. CDR3 DNA sequence: TGTGCCAGCAGGGGACAGGACGCGCGAGCCTACGAGCAGTACTTC.

The V call is TRBV6-1, the J call TRBJ1-5; D unclear. Trimming took off 6 bases at V and 7 bases at J, with 7 bases between the two ends. CDR1 and CDR2 from the germline V gene are MNHNS and SASEGT. CDR3 length equals 11 residues. Here the CDR3 reads CASSTGQPQHF. The CDR3 DNA sequence: TGTGCCAGCAGCACCGGACAGCCCCAGCATTTT.

The chain has TRBV5-1 and TRBJ2-1; weak D call: TRBD2 (7 bases). Trimming cost V 6 bases and J 4 bases, with 17 bases left between them. The CDR3 is 15 residues long. Germline CDR1 and CDR2: SGHRS and YFSETQ. CDR3 region: CASNNLGGGYNEQFF. The CDR3 DNA reads TGCGCCAGCAATAACTTAGGGGGGGGATACAATGAGCAGTTCTTC.

In its sample, this clone was seen a few times. The V gene is TRBV6-6, the J gene TRBJ2-2; D might be TRBD1 (5 bases). The CDR3 sequence is 13 residues long. Germline CDR1 is MNHNY and CDR2 is SVGAGI (reference sequence). Trimming removed 2 bases at V and 5 bases at J, with 6 bases between. CDR3 residues: CASSYGATGELFF. CDR3 in DNA: TGTGCCAGCAGTTACGGGGCGACCGGGGAGCTGTTTTTT.

This chain connects TRBV11-3 to TRBJ2-7, with 8 bases lining up with TRBD1. CDR3 size: 14 residues. CDR1 SGHNT and CDR2 YENEEA come from the germline V gene. V was clipped by 5 bases and J by 3 bases; unmatched bases: 6. CDR3 region: CASSARQGNYEQYF. CDR3 sequence (DNA): TGTGCCAGCAGCGCTCGACAGGGGAACTACGAGCAGTACTTC.

The genes are TRBV7-2 and TRBJ2-1, with TRBD1 identical over 9 bases. Trimming took 4 bases from V and 1 from J; bases not matched to a gene: 2. This CDR3 region has 15 residues. Germline CDR1 and CDR2: SGHTA and FQGNSA. The CDR3 loop is CASSSGTGSYNEQFF. In DNA form, the CDR3 reads TGTGCCAGCAGCTCCGGGACAGGGTCCTACAATGAGCAGTTCTTC.

The CDR3 nucleotides read TGCGCCAGCAGCTTGGCCAATTCTCCCGGGACAATATATGGCTACACCTTC. This translates into CASSLANSPGTIYGYTF. This chain joins TRBV5-1 and TRBJ1-2; D may be TRBD1 (6 bases). In germline, CDR1 is SGHRS, CDR2 YFSETQ. Trimming cost V 0 bases and J 5 bases, with 20 bases left between them. CDR3 length: 17 amino acids.

This clone appeared once. V is TRBV29-1 and J is TRBJ1-1; perhaps TRBD1 as D (5 bases). The CDR3 spans 12 residues. V lost 3 bases and J lost 1, with 6 bases in between. Germline V gene lookup returns CDR1 SQVTM and CDR2 ANQGSEA. CDR3 nucleotide sequence: TGCAGCGTTGAGGGACCGAACACTGAAGCTTTCTTT. It is translated as CSVEGPNTEAFF.

The rearrangement uses TRBV5-1 and TRBJ2-3; D call uncertain. CDR1 SGHRS and CDR2 YFSETQ come from the germline V gene. Trimming removed 3 bases at V and 0 bases at J, with 2 bases between. The CDR3 extends over 12 amino acids. The CDR3 is CASSSSTDTQYF. CDR3 DNA sequence: TGCGCCAGCAGCTCTAGCACAGATACGCAGTATTTT.

This clone was found once. This rearrangement joins TRBV5-1 to TRBJ2-7; TRBD1 matches 11 bases. The CDR3 extends over 14 amino acids. With 5 bases clipped from V and 5 bases from J, the junction kept 6 bases outside the gene matches. Germline loops: CDR1 SGHRS, CDR2 YFSETQ. This CDR3 is CASRRWGQGDEQYF. CDR3 in DNA: TGCGCCAGCAGACGCTGGGGACAGGGGGACGAGCAGTACTTC.

Remarks on this clone: At one end, the junction sequence differs from germline, possibly due to a read error. This sequence joins TRBV6-6 and TRBJ2-2; 10 nucleotides line up with TRBD2. This CDR3 has 12 residues. Germline-derived CDR1 and CDR2 are MNHNY and SVGAGI (reference sequence). CDR3 sequence (DNA): TGTGCCAGCAGTACCCGAGGACTAGCGGTCGTTTTT. Amino acid sequence: CASSTRGLAVVF.

J is TRBJ1-2 and V is TRBV7-2, with D perhaps TRBD1 (6 bases). Germline loops: CDR1 SGHTA, CDR2 FQGNSA. The V and J ends lost 5 bases and 2 bases respectively, with 15 bases between them. The length of the CDR3 is 15 residues. CDR3 sequence reads: CASSPRGGTNYGYTF. The CDR3 DNA sequence: TGTGCCAGCAGCCCCCGGGGCGGGACAAACTATGGCTACACCTTC.

V is TRBV9 and J is TRBJ1-2, with D uncertain. Germline CDR1 SGDLS, CDR2 YYNGEE. This CDR3 has 14 amino acids. V lost 2 bases and J 3 bases, leaving 11 bases between the germline ends. This CDR3 is CASSVLGKDYGYTF. In DNA form, the CDR3 reads TGTGCCAGCAGCGTTCTCGGGAAAGACTATGGCTACACCTTC.

The chain employs TRBV12-5 and TRBJ2-7; D is unresolved. The CDR3 runs to 14 residues. V was pared by 4 bases and J by 0 bases, with 10 bases between. Looked up from germline, CDR1 is LGHNT and CDR2 is FRNRAP. Written as DNA, the CDR3 is TGTGCTAGTGGTTCCAAGGATAGCTCCTACGAGCAGTACTTC. Its translation: CASGSKDSSYEQYF.

The chain links TRBV19 to TRBJ2-1; no clear D gene. CDR3 length: 15 amino acids. Germline CDR1 is LNHDA and CDR2 is SQIVND (reference sequence). The ends were cut back, 6 bases at V and 3 bases at J, with 15 bases in the middle. CDR3 nucleotides: TGTGCCAGTAGCCGAAGGACCCAATTCTACAATGAGCAGTTCTTC. Translated: CASSRRTQFYNEQFF.

V is TRBV7-8 and J is TRBJ1-2; D is undetermined. This CDR3 has 15 amino acids. Germline V gives CDR1 SGHVS, CDR2 FQNEAQ. Trimming took 4 bases from V and 4 from J, leaving 16 bases between them. The CDR3 DNA reads TGTGCCAGCAGCTCCCCGGCCTCGAGAGGCTATGGCTACACCTTC. Its translation is CASSSPASRGYGYTF.